The sequence of this T cell receptor (beta chain) was determined in a study of T cell responses to AZD1222 COVID-19 vaccine (dated by TCRdb to about 2021). Concerning the study at large: A total of about 240 trial participants underwent TCR sequencing, of whom 200 to 220 received two doses of AZD1222 and some 26 received two doses of the MenACWY control vaccine. Trial participants were enrolled by age into subgroups of 18-55, 56-69 and 70-plus years, and about 150, 27 and 61 TCR-sequenced participants, respectively, were included in these subgroups. The study at large found these results: Conclusions about previously exposed vaccinees are limited because only six or seven AZD1222 recipients were SARS-CoV-2 seropositive at baseline. After two AZD1222 doses, both the breadth and the depth of spike-specific TCRs were significantly higher than at day 0 and than in MenACWY recipients. No day 14 peak-response samples were available, so repertoires were characterized only after the peak T cell response. The vaccine-associated CD4 TCRs covered the entire spike protein, and the dominant responses fell in regions 160-218 and 743-854. Reportedly, almost half of the unique spike-specific TCRs recognized epitopes lying outside the regions that are mutated in the B.1.351 and B.1.1.7 variants. Participants were mostly white British and included more females than males, and it was suggested by the authors that clonal diversity may have been underestimated. In the small 56-69-year group, the increase in depth fell short of significance, most likely because of low power.

CDR1 and CDR2 (MDHEN, SYDVKM) derive from the germline V gene. Trimming leaves V shorter by 5 bases and J shorter by 0 bases, with the junction holding 18 bases beyond the gene matches. From its cysteine to its phenylalanine, the CDR3 spans 19 amino acids. Only CDR3 DNA remains: 57 bases, in frame from the first base. The CDR3 regions of human TCRbeta chains were analyzed by immunosequencing. On the study's bioinformatics: TCRs in the repertoires were matched against a reference library of SARS-CoV-2-specific TCRs that had been generated with the MIRA antigen-specificity platform. Breadth was defined as the fraction of unique TCRs that were SARS-CoV-2-associated. Depth was defined as the fraction of total T cells that were SARS-CoV-2-associated. Using the MIRA data, each spike-specific TCR was mapped to the spike region that the TCR reacts to and placed in a CD4 or CD8 class. Log10-transformed breadth and depth values were compared by one-way ANOVA with Sidak's multiple comparisons tests. TCRdb holds this immuneACCESS table with in-frame rearrangements only. Some clones are missing; in checked studies, unresolved V genes explain under half, and the rest has no known cause. V, J and clone size were drawn from that table, and D and trimming were deduced from the DNA. In this sample the table shows roughly 96,000 clones, approximately 88% of which occur a single time. Roughly 12% of the sample comes from the top ten.

This clone was seen a few times. The target of this receptor is not known. Base qualities are not recorded, but no much larger clone differs from it by a single base. Read against the paper, the sample's time point label means: about 28 days (+/-7) after the second vaccine dose. AZD1222 recipients with second doses at about 4 weeks or about 12 weeks were pooled, because spike-specific TCR depth and breadth did not differ between schedules. Vaccinee samples came from UK trials COV001 and COV002, including a single-blind randomized controlled phase 2/3 trial of AZD1222 (ChAdOx1 nCoV-19) in healthy adults. For TCRbeta chain sequencing, PBMC samples were collected from trial participants at day 0 and at day 28 after the second dose.

The starting material was peripheral blood, obtained 28 days after the second AZD1222 dose. The receptor was derived from an adult who received the AZD1222 COVID-19 vaccine. The rearrangement joined TRBV28 to TRBJ1-1; the junction holds 7 bases that match TRBD1. Here the CDR3 is given as CASSPRQGRFEAMNTEAFF. The nucleotides read TGTGCCAGCAGTCCGAGACAGGGACGCTTTGAAGCCATGAACACTGAAGCTTTCTTT.